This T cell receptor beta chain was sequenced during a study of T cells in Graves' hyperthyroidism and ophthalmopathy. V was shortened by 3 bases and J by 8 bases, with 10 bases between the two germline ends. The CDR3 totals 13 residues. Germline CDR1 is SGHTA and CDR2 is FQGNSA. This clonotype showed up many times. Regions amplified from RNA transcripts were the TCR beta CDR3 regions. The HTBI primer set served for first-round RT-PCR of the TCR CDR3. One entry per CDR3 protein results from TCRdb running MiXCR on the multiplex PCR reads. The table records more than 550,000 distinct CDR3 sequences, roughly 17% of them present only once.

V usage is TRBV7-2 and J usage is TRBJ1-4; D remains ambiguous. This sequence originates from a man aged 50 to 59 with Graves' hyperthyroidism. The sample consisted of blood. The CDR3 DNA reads TGTGCCAGCAGCTTCGCAGGAGACGAAAAACTGTTTTTT. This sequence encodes CASSFAGDEKLFF.